The entry below describes one T cell receptor beta chain. Sequencing was performed with immunoSEQ multiplex PCR; in TCRdb, only in-frame clones are kept and a portion is missing. In the table there are some 120,000 clones, roughly 91% of which are singletons. The data belong to a study of control samples from healthy donors and cancer patients. Germline-derived CDR1 and CDR2 are MRHNA and SNTAGT. There are 14 residues in the CDR3. V dropped 5 bases and J dropped 1 base, with 11 bases sitting between them. The chain joins TRBV6-4 to TRBJ1-1, with D tentatively TRBD1 (5 bases). The TCR sequence derives from a man in his forties or fifties in good health. The sequencing sample was made of blood. For the CDR3, the DNA is TGTGCCAGCAGTCCGGGACCTCGGAACACTGAAGCTTTCTTT. Translating gives CASSPGPRNTEAFF.